A single sample is the source of the 24 T cell receptor beta chains below, sequenced in a study of T cells in Graves' hyperthyroidism and ophthalmopathy. Amplified TCR beta CDR3 regions derived from RNA transcripts. HTBI primers were employed in a first-round RT-PCR of the TCR CDR3. In TCRdb, the multiplex PCR reads were re-called with MiXCR into one record per CDR3 protein. The repertoire includes 660,000 or so distinct CDR3 sequences, just under 45% of them detected once, and less than 9% sits in the top ten. Sequenced: peripheral blood or thyroid tissue (not recorded which). The receptors stem from an adult man with Graves' disease, either hyperthyroidism or ophthalmopathy (not recorded which).

V usage is TRBV13 and J usage is TRBJ1-3, with a weak D call TRBD1 (6 bases). The CDR3 loop spans 16 amino acids. The germline CDR1 and CDR2 sequences are PRHDT and FYEKMQ (reference sequence). The V gene lost 0 bases and the J gene lost 4 bases, with 13 bases spanning the gap. The CDR3 nucleotides read TGTGCCAGCAGCTTAGGGACGGGGGCGGACGGAAACACCATATATTTT. Translated, it gives CASSLGTGADGNTIYF.

The chain joins TRBV9 to TRBJ2-5; D might be TRBD2 (5 bases). The V end was cut by 7 bases, the J end by 5 bases, with 15 bases between. CDR3 size: 13 residues. The V gene's germline CDR1 is SGDLS and CDR2 YYNGEE. The CDR3 here is CASGQYGMETQYF. The CDR3 nucleotides read TGTGCCAGCGGCCAGTACGGGATGGAGACCCAGTACTTC.

This clonotype came up many times. The chain carries TRBV29-1 and TRBJ1-4; 8 bases are a match to TRBD1. CDR1 and CDR2 from the germline V gene are SQVTM and ANQGSEA. This CDR3 is built from 14 residues. Trimming removed 4 bases from V and 6 bases from J; junction bases left unmatched: 7. The DNA for the CDR3 is TGCAGCGTTGCAGCAGGGGGCTCGTATGAAAAACTGTTTTTT. It is translated as CSVAAGGSYEKLFF.

Points on this clonotype: The junction and the germline gene differ at one end; a read error may be behind it. V is TRBV7-9 and J is TRBJ2-7; D is possibly TRBD2 (5 bases). Germline V gives CDR1 SEHNR, CDR2 FQNEAQ (reference sequence). The CDR3 extends over 14 amino acids. CDR3 DNA: TGTGCCAGCAGCCCCGAGGGCAGCGGATCACCCCTCCACTTC. The encoded protein is CASSPEGSGSPLHF.

Remarks on this clonotype: A much larger clone differs by one base, so this may be a read error. This chain connects TRBV10-3 to TRBJ2-7; D is ambiguous. The CDR3 is 15 residues long. Looked up from germline, CDR1 is ENHRY and CDR2 is SYGVKD. The chain's CDR3 is CAISDFEELSYERYF. DNA for the CDR3: TGTGCCATCAGTGATTTCGAGGAGTTATCCTACGAGCGGTACTTC.

This chain links TRBV24-1 with TRBJ2-5; maybe TRBD1 (7 bases). V was clipped by 6 bases and J by 4 bases, with 14 bases between them. Germline CDR1 and CDR2: KGHDR and SFDVKD. This CDR3 is 14 amino acids long. Here the CDR3 DNA reads TGTGCCACCAGTATGGAGGGGGCCGTAGAGACCCAGTACTTC. Amino acid sequence: CATSMEGAVETQYF.

This clonotype was observed a handful of times. The genes are TRBV9 and TRBJ2-7, with no clear D. The V gene lost 4 bases and the J gene lost 6 bases, with 23 bases spanning the gap. This CDR3 has 16 amino acids. The germline V gene encodes CDR1 SGDLS and CDR2 YYNGEE. CDR3 residues: CASSPGASRASAEQYF. CDR3 bases: TGTGCCAGCAGCCCCGGCGCGTCCCGAGCATCTGCCGAGCAGTACTTC. Variable domain in full (rest from reference TRBV9 and TRBJ2-7): DSGVTQTPKHLITATGQRVTLRCSPRSGDLSVYWYQQSLDQGLQFLIQYYNGEERAKGNILERFSAQQFPDLHSELNLSSLELGDSALYFCASSPGASRASAEQYFGPGTRLTVT.

This clonotype has a count of ten or more. V gene TRBV19 combines with J gene TRBJ1-4; the D gene is possibly TRBD1 (5 bases). CDR3 size: 14 residues. Trimming removed 3 bases at V and 7 bases at J, with 12 bases between. The V gene's germline CDR1 is LNHDA and CDR2 SQIVND (reference sequence). CDR3 protein: CASSITRGGEKLFF. The CDR3 DNA follows: TGTGCCAGTAGTATCACGAGGGGCGGTGAAAAACTGTTTTTT.

The chain links TRBV7-8 to TRBJ2-7, with TRBD1 identical over 8 bases. This CDR3 region has 14 residues. The V gene's germline CDR1 is SGHVS and CDR2 FQNEAQ. The trim removed 4 bases at V and 3 bases at J, leaving 5 bases unmatched. CDR3 protein: CASSWTGTLYEQYF. CDR3 nucleotides: TGTGCCAGCAGCTGGACAGGGACCCTCTACGAGCAGTACTTC. The full variable domain, in which reference TRBV7-8 and TRBJ2-7 provide the parts outside the CDR3, is GAGVSQSPRYKVAKRGQDVALRCDPISGHVSLFWYQQALGQGPEFLTYFQNEAQLDKSGLPSDRFFAERPEGSVSTLKIQRTQQEDSAVYLCASSWTGTLYEQYFGPGTRLTVT.

Comments on this clonotype: An end of the junction differs from the germline gene, which may be a read error. V and J are TRBV5-6 and TRBJ1-1; maybe TRBD1 (5 bases). Germline loops: CDR1 SGHDT, CDR2 YYEEEE. CDR3 length: 13 amino acids. The CDR3 nucleotides read TGTGCCAGCAACTTGGGGGAGAACACTGAAGCTTTCTTT. Residues: CASNLGENTEAFF.

This clonotype came up many times. The V gene is TRBV10-3, the J gene TRBJ1-3, with 7 bases aligning to TRBD1. In germline, CDR1 is ENHRY, CDR2 SYGVKD. The CDR3 extends over 15 amino acids. The trim removed 3 bases at V and 1 base at J, leaving 3 bases unmatched. The DNA for the CDR3 is TGTGCCATCAGTGACACGGACAGGTCTGGAAACACCATATATTTT. Its protein product is CAISDTDRSGNTIYF.

The chain combines TRBV9 with TRBJ1-1; 7 nucleotides agree with TRBD1. This CDR3 has 13 amino acids. V lost 7 bases to trimming and J lost 5 bases; unmatched junction nucleotides: 8. Germline CDR1 reads SGDLS; CDR2 reads YYNGEE. As DNA, the CDR3 is TGTGCCAGCTCACGGGTACAGGGGACTGAAGCTTTCTTT. This gives the protein CASSRVQGTEAFF.

This clonotype has just a few counts. J is TRBJ1-5 and V is TRBV9; a possible D gene is TRBD1 (5 bases). Trimming stripped 5 bases from V and 6 bases from J, with 18 bases between. This CDR3 spans 15 amino acids. CDR1 is SGDLS and CDR2 is YYNGEE in the germline V gene. In DNA form, the CDR3 reads TGTGCCAGCAGTTTGGATTTTAGGGGCACTCAGCCCCAGCATTTT. Translation: CASSLDFRGTQPQHF. The full variable domain, with the rest looked up from reference TRBV9 and TRBJ1-5, is DSGVTQTPKHLITATGQRVTLRCSPRSGDLSVYWYQQSLDQGLQFLIQYYNGEERAKGNILERFSAQQFPDLHSELNLSSLELGDSALYFCASSLDFRGTQPQHFGDGTRLSIL.

Points on this clonotype: A much larger clone differs from this one at a single base, so this may be a read error. This chain connects TRBV9 to TRBJ1-6, with D unclear. This CDR3 spans 14 amino acids. Trimming took 6 bases from V and 4 from J, leaving 11 bases between them. Germline V gene data show CDR1 as SGDLS and CDR2 as YYNGEE. CDR3 loop: CASILDRYNSPLHF. The CDR3, as DNA: TGTGCCAGCATCCTCGACCGATATAATTCACCCCTCCACTTT. Complete variable domain (other parts from reference TRBV9 and TRBJ1-6): DSGVTQTPKHLITATGQRVTLRCSPRSGDLSVYWYQQSLDQGLQFLIQYYNGEERAKGNILERFSAQQFPDLHSELNLSSLELGDSALYFCASILDRYNSPLHFGNGTRLTVT.

V is TRBV9 and J is TRBJ1-6, with D tentatively TRBD1 (5 bases). V was shortened by 3 bases and J by 7 bases, with 14 bases between the two germline ends. This CDR3 has 15 amino acids. Germline V gene data show CDR1 as SGDLS and CDR2 as YYNGEE. The CDR3 nucleotides are TGTGCCAGCAGCGGGGCAGGGAACGCAAATTCACCCCTCCACTTT. Translated, it gives CASSGAGNANSPLHF.

V gene TRBV29-1 combines with J gene TRBJ1-2, with a possible D match to TRBD1 (6 bases). V dropped 5 bases and J dropped 4 bases, with 11 bases sitting between them. The CDR3 is 12 residues long. Germline CDR1 reads SQVTM; CDR2 reads ANQGSEA. The CDR3 protein is CSVSGGGYGYTF. The CDR3 nucleotides are TGCAGCGTTTCTGGGGGCGGCTATGGCTACACCTTC.

This clonotype appeared many times. This chain links TRBV7-9 with TRBJ1-1; D gene unclear. This CDR3 is 13 amino acids long. From germline, CDR1 is SEHNR and CDR2 FQNEAQ (reference sequence). Deletions cut 5 bases from V and 2 bases from J, with 9 bases between. This chain's CDR3 is CASSEAPNTEAFF. The CDR3 DNA is TGTGCCAGCAGCGAAGCACCCAACACTGAAGCTTTCTTT.

This clonotype has a single count. CDR3 sequence: CSARATGQYGYTF. In nucleotides, the CDR3 is TGCAGTGCTAGAGCCACGGGGCAGTATGGCTACACCTTC. The chain recombines TRBV20-1 with TRBJ1-2; maybe TRBD1 (5 bases). CDR1 is DFQATT and CDR2 is SNEGSKA in the germline V gene (reference sequence). Between the trimmed V and J ends, which lost 1 base and 5 bases, there was a span of 11 bases. The CDR3 has 13 amino acids.

This clonotype occurred many times. The rearrangement links TRBV7-9 to TRBJ2-5; 8 nucleotides line up with TRBD2. The CDR3 length is 14 residues. V trimming: 1 base; J trimming: 5 bases; junction bases outside the gene matches: 3. Germline CDR1 reads SEHNR; CDR2 reads FQNEAQ (reference sequence). CDR3 sequence: CASSLEREKETQYF. The CDR3 DNA sequence: TGTGCCAGCAGCTTAGAGCGGGAGAAGGAGACCCAGTACTTC.

This chain links TRBV15 with TRBJ2-5; 10 bases align to TRBD2. The CDR3 is made up of 15 amino acids. The germline CDR1 and CDR2 sequences are LNHNV and YYDKDF (reference sequence). V shed 3 bases, J shed 5 bases, and the junction held 6 bases outside the gene matches. The CDR3 here is CATSSLTSGVETQYF. CDR3 DNA sequence: TGTGCCACCAGCAGCCTCACTAGCGGGGTCGAGACCCAGTACTTC.

The rearrangement uses TRBV10-3 and TRBJ1-1; TRBD1 might be the D (6 bases). Between the trimmed V and J ends, which lost 11 bases and 4 bases, there was a span of 11 bases. The CDR3 loop spans 11 amino acids. Germline loops: CDR1 ENHRY, CDR2 SYGVKD. The CDR3 reads CAVQGGTEAFF. For the CDR3, the DNA is TGTGCCGTACAGGGCGGCACTGAAGCTTTCTTT.

This clonotype has at least ten counts. The chain employs TRBV10-3 and TRBJ1-5, with D unclear. Per germline, CDR1 ENHRY and CDR2 SYGVKD. Deletions cut 3 bases from V and 4 bases from J, with 16 bases between. This CDR3 spans 16 amino acids. The CDR3, as DNA: TGTGCCATCAGTGACGAGGCAGAAGCGGGGAATCAGCCCCAGCATTTT. Translated, it gives CAISDEAEAGNQPQHF.

Many counts were recorded for this clonotype. The chain is built from TRBV7-8 and TRBJ1-1, with 10 nucleotides matching TRBD1. V lost 2 bases, J lost 0 bases, and 6 bases stayed unmatched. CDR1 and CDR2 from the germline V gene are SGHVS and FQNEAQ. This CDR3 comprises 17 residues. CDR3 DNA sequence: TGTGCCAGCAGCTTATCCGGGACAGGGGTTATGAACACTGAAGCTTTCTTT. Encoded protein: CASSLSGTGVMNTEAFF.

The rearrangement joins TRBV20-1 to TRBJ2-7; 8 nucleotides match TRBD1. The CDR3 runs to 15 residues. The germline gives CDR1 DFQATT, CDR2 SNEGSKA (reference sequence). Losses at the gene ends were 5 bases for V and 3 bases for J; bases not matched to a gene: 12. Here the CDR3 DNA reads TGCAGTGCTCCTGGACAGGGAGGCCAGTACTACGAGCAGTACTTC. This gives the protein CSAPGQGGQYYEQYF.